A selection of T cell receptor beta chains follows, all from one sample in a study of glioma-infiltrating T cells. Each CDR3 protein gets one entry after TCRdb re-called the multiplex PCR reads with MiXCR. The sample holds approximately 90,000 distinct CDR3 sequences, about 23% seen once. Source material: glioma tissue, nonneoplastic brain tissue, or PBMCs (not recorded which). The receptors stem from a human donor with low-grade glioma or glioblastoma, undergoing nonglioma brain surgery, or in good health (not recorded which). CDR3s include the opening cysteine and the closing phenylalanine or tryptophan. The D gene is left open where the match is weak. Clone size is not always given. Where it is, it says once, few, many or a class for expanded clones.

many,TRBJ2-1,TRBV11-2,TRBD2,TGTGCCAGCACCACTCCGGGACTAGCGGGAGAGCAGTTCTTC,CASTTPGLAGEQFF
many,TRBJ2-7,TRBV20-1,-,TGCAGTGCCACTCACTACCTGTCGAGCTCCCCAGCCGAGCAGTACTTC,CSATHYLSSSPAEQYF
many,TRBJ2-7,TRBV4-1,TRBD1,TGCGCCAGCAGCCAAGCACCGGGACAGGGGTACGAGCAGTACTTC,CASSQAPGQGYEQYF
many,TRBJ1-2,TRBV20-1,TRBD1,TGCAGTGCTAGAACCGGGACAGGGAGCTATGGCTACACCTTC,CSARTGTGSYGYTF
-,TRBJ2-6,TRBV5-1,-,TGCGCCAGCAGCTCCGGACACGCCTCTGGGGCCAACGTCCTGACTTTC,CASSSGHASGANVLTF
many,TRBJ2-1,TRBV18,-,TGTGCCAGCTCACCATTTATAAGGACACCTAGCTCCTACAATGAGCAGTTCTTC,CASSPFIRTPSSYNEQFF
-,TRBJ2-5,TRBV29-1,-,TGCAGCGTTAAAAAGGGGTCGGCCCAAGAGACCAAGTACTTC,CSVKKGSAQETKYF
many,TRBJ2-5,TRBV20-1,-,TGCAGTGCCCAACAGCTGGGGATGTCAGAGACCCAGTACTTC,CSAQQLGMSETQYF
many,TRBJ1-1,TRBV18,-,TGTGCCAGCTCACGAGCGTGGGAAAACACTGAAGCTTTCTTT,CASSRAWENTEAFF
few,TRBJ2-1,TRBV14,TRBD2,TGTGCCAGCAGCCGGGGACTAGACCTTAATGAGCAGTTCTTC,CASSRGLDLNEQFF
-,TRBJ1-3,TRBV6-6,-,TGTGCCAGCAGTTATGGGCAGGGCGGCTCTGGAAACACCATATATTTT,CASSYGQGGSGNTIYF
many,TRBJ2-7,TRBV4-1,-,TGCGCCAGCAGCCAAGACAGGGGCCGGCCTCATTCCTACGAGCAGTACTTC,CASSQDRGRPHSYEQYF
-,TRBJ1-3,TRBV18,-,TGTGCCAGCTCACGACAGAACTCTGGAAACACCATATATTTT,CASSRQNSGNTIYF
many,TRBJ1-6,TRBV28,TRBD1,TGTGCCAGCAGTTTGGCAGGGGGCAATAATTCACCCCTCCACTTT,CASSLAGGNNSPLHF
-,TRBJ2-5,TRBV29-1,TRBD1,TGCAGCGTAGGACAGGGAGAGACCCAGTACTTC,CSVGQGETQYF
many,TRBJ2-3,TRBV20-1,-,TGCAGTGCTAGAGAAGTCGGAGTTGCGGGGTCACGCACAGATACGCAGTATTTT,CSAREVGVAGSRTDTQYF
-,TRBJ2-5,TRBV10-3,TRBD2,TGTGCCATCAGTCCGGGACTAGCGGGGGAGTACCAAGAGACCCAGTACTTC,CAISPGLAGEYQETQYF
many,TRBJ1-1,TRBV7-8,TRBD1,TGTGCCAGCAGCAGGGACAGGCGGAACACTGAAGCTTTCTTT,CASSRDRRNTEAFF
many,TRBJ2-7,TRBV2,-,TGTGCCAGCATGCGGACGTCAGGGAACCACGAGCAGTACTTC,CASMRTSGNHEQYF
-,TRBJ1-6,TRBV6-5,-,TGTGCCAGCAAAGGGGGAAATAATTCACCCCTCAAATTT,CASKGGNNSPLKF
-,TRBJ2-5,TRBV5-4,-,TGTGCCAGCAGCTTGGGTGGGGCCTTCCAAGAGACCCAGTACTTC,CASSLGGAFQETQYF
many,TRBJ1-3,TRBV20-1,-,TGCAGTGCTAGAGTGGGGGGCACTGGAAACACCATATATTTT,CSARVGGTGNTIYF
few,TRBJ1-1,TRBV12-3/TRBV12-4,TRBD1,TGTGCCAGCAGTTTTACTTCCCACAGGGGTAGAACTGAAGCTTTCTTT,CASSFTSHRGRTEAFF
many,TRBJ1-1,TRBV6-1,-,TGTGCCAGCAGTGAAGCGCGGCGGATGAACACTGAAGCTTTCTTT,CASSEARRMNTEAFF
-,TRBJ2-4,TRBV2,-,TGTGCCAGCGGGGGGGCAGGGAATCTAGCCAAAAACATTCAGTACTTC,CASGGAGNLAKNIQYF
few,TRBJ1-3,TRBV19,-,TGTGCCAGTTGCAGACAGTTTCCTGGAAACACCATATATTTT,CASCRQFPGNTIYF
few,TRBJ2-5,TRBV29-1,-,TGCAGCGGTGGCCCCGTGGGGGGACAAGAGACCCAGTACTTC,CSGGPVGGQETQYF
many,TRBJ2-3,TRBV20-1,TRBD2,TGCAGTGCCACCAGGGCGGGGGGGGGGTCCCCCACGCAGTATTTT,CSATRAGGGSPTQYF
many,TRBJ1-1,TRBV16,-,TGTGCCAGCAGCCAATCCACAGTGCTCGAAGCTTTCTTT,CASSQSTVLEAFF
many,TRBJ2-3,TRBV4-1,TRBD2,TGCGCCAGCAGCTACTCCTCTTCGGGGGGGACCTCCGATACGCAGTATTTT,CASSYSSSGGTSDTQYF
many,TRBJ1-3,TRBV6-1,-,TGTGCCAGCAGCCGCCCAAGAGGCTCTGGAAACACCATATATTTT,CASSRPRGSGNTIYF
many,TRBJ2-7,TRBV5-4,TRBD2,TGTGCCAGCAGCTTGACTAGCGGGAGTATATACGAGCAGTACTTC,CASSLTSGSIYEQYF
-,TRBJ2-1,TRBV7-2,-,TGTGCCAGCAGCTTGGGGGGGGGGGGCTACTACAATGAGCAGTTCTTC,CASSLGGGGYYNEQFF
many,TRBJ2-5,TRBV15,TRBD2,TGTGCCACCACTCAGGGTGCGGGAGGGATTGAGACCCAGTACTTC,CATTQGAGGIETQYF
-,TRBJ2-5,TRBV7-2,TRBD2,TGTGCCAGCAGGGCCGCGGGGGGCGAGACCCAGTACTTC,CASRAAGGETQYF
many,TRBJ2-3,TRBV7-2,TRBD2,TGTGCCAGCAGCTTAGATAGTTCCTCTAGCGGGGGGGCGAAAGATACGCAGTATTTT,CASSLDSSSSGGAKDTQYF
-,TRBJ1-1,TRBV29-1,-,TGCAGCGTTGGACTTGGGGAAGGGACTGAAGCTTTCTTT,CSVGLGEGTEAFF
medium-sized,TRBJ2-3,TRBV28,-,TGTGCCAGCAGTTTACCGACAGATACGCAGTATTTT,CASSLPTDTQYF
many,TRBJ2-5,TRBV12-3/TRBV12-4,TRBD2,TGTGCCAGCAGAACATCTAGCGGGGGACAGACCCAGTACTTC,CASRTSSGGQTQYF
-,TRBJ2-7,TRBV2,-,TGTGCCAGCGGACTACAGCAGTACGAGCAGTACTTC,CASGLQQYEQYF
many,TRBJ2-3,TRBV12-3/TRBV12-4,-,TGTGCCAGCAGGGCGTCTAGCTCAGGCACAGATACGCAGTATTTT,CASRASSSGTDTQYF
many,TRBJ1-2,TRBV2,-,TGTGCCAGCAAAGGGAACAGGGTGGGGGACTATGGCTACACCTTC,CASKGNRVGDYGYTF
-,TRBJ2-3,TRBV5-1,-,TGCGCCAGCAGCGGGGACCCTGGAGATACGCAGTATTTT,CASSGDPGDTQYF
-,TRBJ2-1,TRBV6-6,TRBD2,TGTGCCCGAAGTTACGCCCTAGCGGGAGGGAATGAGCAGTTCTTC,CARSYALAGGNEQFF
medium-sized,TRBJ2-1,TRBV20-1,-,TGCAGTGCTAGATCCTACAATGAGCAGTTCTTC,CSARSYNEQFF
many,TRBJ1-2,TRBV7-2,-,TGTGCCAGCAGCTTAGATCCACTCAACTATGGCTACACCTTC,CASSLDPLNYGYTF
-,TRBJ2-3,TRBV29-1,-,TGCAGCGTTGGGGACACAGATACGCAGTATTTT,CSVGDTDTQYF
many,TRBJ1-2,TRBV18,-,TGTGCCAGCTCACTGGACAGTGGGCCTGAAGGCTACACCTTC,CASSLDSGPEGYTF